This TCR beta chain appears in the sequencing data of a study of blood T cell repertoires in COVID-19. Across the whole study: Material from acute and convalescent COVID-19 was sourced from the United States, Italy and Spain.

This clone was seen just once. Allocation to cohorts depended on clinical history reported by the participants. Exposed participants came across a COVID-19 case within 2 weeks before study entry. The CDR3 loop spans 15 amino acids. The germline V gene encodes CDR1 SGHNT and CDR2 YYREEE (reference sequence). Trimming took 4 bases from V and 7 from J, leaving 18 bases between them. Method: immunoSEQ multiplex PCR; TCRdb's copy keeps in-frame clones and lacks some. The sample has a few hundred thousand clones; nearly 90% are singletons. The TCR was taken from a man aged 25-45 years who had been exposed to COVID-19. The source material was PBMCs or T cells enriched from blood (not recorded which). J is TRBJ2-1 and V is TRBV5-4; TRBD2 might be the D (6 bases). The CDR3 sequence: CASSPPEGPTNEQFF. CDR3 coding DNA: TGTGCCAGCAGCCCTCCGGAGGGGCCCACGAATGAGCAGTTCTTC.